Shown below are 8 T cell receptor beta chains from a single sample sequenced in a study of blood T cell repertoires in COVID-19. Profiled with immunoSEQ multiplex PCR; TCRdb holds only in-frame clones, not every one. The repertoire holds around 420,000 clones, roughly 90% seen once, with roughly 1.9% in the top ten. The sample comprised PBMCs or T cells enriched from blood (not recorded which). All receptors come from a middle-aged woman with acute COVID-19.

The rearrangement links TRBV9 to TRBJ2-3, with 10 positions matching TRBD1. Germline V gene sequence: CDR1 SGDLS, CDR2 YYNGEE. This CDR3 region has 16 residues. With 0 bases clipped from V and 5 bases from J, the junction kept 6 bases outside the gene matches. DNA of the CDR3: TGTGCCAGCAGCGTAGGTCCGGACAGGGGGGAAGATACGCAGTATTTT. Its translation is CASSVGPDRGEDTQYF. Combining the CDR3 with reference TRBV9 and TRBJ2-3 gives the whole variable domain DSGVTQTPKHLITATGQRVTLRCSPRSGDLSVYWYQQSLDQGLQFLIQYYNGEERAKGNILERFSAQQFPDLHSELNLSSLELGDSALYFCASSVGPDRGEDTQYFGPGTRLTVL.

The CDR3 DNA reads as TGTGCCAGCAGTTCGCCTCGGACTAGCGGGGGGCGTAGCTCCTACAATGAGCAGTTCTTC. Its translation: CASSSPRTSGGRSSYNEQFF. The chain is built from TRBV2 and TRBJ2-1; 14 nucleotides match TRBD2. V shed 5 bases, J shed 0 bases, and the junction held 12 bases outside the gene matches. This CDR3 spans 20 amino acids. The germline V gene encodes CDR1 SNHLY and CDR2 FYNNEI.

The chain combines TRBV24-1 with TRBJ2-3; no definite D call. Looked up from germline, CDR1 is KGHDR and CDR2 is SFDVKD. The CDR3 consists of 16 residues. The V gene lost 1 base and the J gene lost 1 base, with 11 bases spanning the gap. The DNA for the CDR3 is TGTGCCACCAGTGATTTTGTCGGGTCCGGCACAGATACGCAGTATTTT. Translation gives CATSDFVGSGTDTQYF.

The CDR3 DNA reads TGCAGTGCTCGTTTGAGAGAGACCCAGTACTTC. This encodes CSARLRETQYF. V gene TRBV20-1 combines with J gene TRBJ2-5; D ambiguous. Trimming shortened V by 5 bases and J by 4 bases, and 8 bases separated the two germline ends. From germline, CDR1 is DFQATT and CDR2 SNEGSKA (reference sequence). The CDR3 is made up of 11 amino acids.

The V gene is TRBV5-6, the J gene TRBJ2-7, with 8 bases that match TRBD2. The junction had 8 bases not matched to a gene; V was cut back by 3 bases and J by 3 bases. Germline V gene lookup returns CDR1 SGHDT and CDR2 YYEEEE. The CDR3 sequence is 15 residues long. Written as DNA, the CDR3 is TGTGCCAGCAGCTCTTTAACTAGCGGTGACTACGAGCAGTACTTC. It is translated as CASSSLTSGDYEQYF.

V is TRBV6-5 and J is TRBJ2-2, with 8 bases matching TRBD2. This CDR3 is built from 16 residues. The germline gives CDR1 MNHEY, CDR2 SVGAGI. J lost 4 bases, V lost 2 bases, and 6 bases had no gene match. Here the CDR3 DNA reads TGTGCCAGCAGTTACCCGGGGGGGGGCGGCACCGGGGAGCTGTTTTTT. The encoded protein is CASSYPGGGGTGELFF.

This clone was found a few times. This chain connects TRBV2 to TRBJ1-5; 7 bases are a match to TRBD1. Germline CDR1 and CDR2: SNHLY and FYNNEI. CDR3 length: 15 residues. The V gene end was trimmed by 5 bases and the J gene end by 4 bases; junction bases not matched to a gene: 8. CDR3: CASSRDSGTNQPQHF. DNA of the CDR3: TGTGCCAGCAGTAGGGACAGTGGGACGAATCAGCCCCAGCATTTT.

The chain couples TRBV27 to TRBJ2-1; 9 bases align to TRBD1. The CDR3 length is 15 residues. V was clipped by 8 bases and J by 4 bases; unmatched bases: 9. Germline lookup yields CDR1 MNHEY and CDR2 SMNVEV (reference sequence). The CDR3 sequence: CASGTGGAGYNEQFF. CDR3 in DNA: TGTGCCAGCGGCACAGGGGGCGCGGGGTACAATGAGCAGTTCTTC.